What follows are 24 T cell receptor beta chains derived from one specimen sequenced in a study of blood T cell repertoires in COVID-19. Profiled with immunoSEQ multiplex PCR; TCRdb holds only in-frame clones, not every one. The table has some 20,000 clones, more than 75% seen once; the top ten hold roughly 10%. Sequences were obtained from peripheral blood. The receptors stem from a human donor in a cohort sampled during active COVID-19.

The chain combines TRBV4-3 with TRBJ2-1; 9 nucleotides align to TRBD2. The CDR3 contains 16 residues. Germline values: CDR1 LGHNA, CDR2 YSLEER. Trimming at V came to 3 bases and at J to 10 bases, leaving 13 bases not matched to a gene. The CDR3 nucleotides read TGCGCCAGCAGCCAGACGGCGGCGGGAGGGCCCTGGGAGCAGTTCTTC. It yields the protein CASSQTAAGGPWEQFF.

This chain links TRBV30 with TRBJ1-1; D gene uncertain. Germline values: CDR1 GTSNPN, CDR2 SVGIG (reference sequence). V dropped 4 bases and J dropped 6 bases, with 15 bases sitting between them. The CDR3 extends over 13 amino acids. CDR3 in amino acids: CAWMRFRSSEAFF. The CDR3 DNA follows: TGTGCCTGGATGCGGTTTAGGTCATCTGAAGCTTTCTTT.

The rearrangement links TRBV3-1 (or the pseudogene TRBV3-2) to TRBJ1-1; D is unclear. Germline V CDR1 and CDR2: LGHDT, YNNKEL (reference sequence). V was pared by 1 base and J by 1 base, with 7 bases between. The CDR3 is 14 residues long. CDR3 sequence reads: CASSQAEGNTEAFF. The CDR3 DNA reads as TGTGCCAGCAGCCAAGCCGAGGGGAACACTGAAGCTTTCTTT.

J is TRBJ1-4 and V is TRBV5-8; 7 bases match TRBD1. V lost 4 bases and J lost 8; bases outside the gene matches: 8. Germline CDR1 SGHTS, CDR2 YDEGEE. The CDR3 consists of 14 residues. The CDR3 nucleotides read TGTGCCAGCAGCCGAACGACAGGGAGGGAAAAACTGTTTTTT. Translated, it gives CASSRTTGREKLFF.

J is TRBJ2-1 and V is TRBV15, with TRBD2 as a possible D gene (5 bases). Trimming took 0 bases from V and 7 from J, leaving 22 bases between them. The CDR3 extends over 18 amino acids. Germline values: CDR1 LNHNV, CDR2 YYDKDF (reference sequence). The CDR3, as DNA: TGTGCCACCAGCAGAGAGCGGGCGGAGAGTGCCTCGCTAAATGAGCAGTTCTTC. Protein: CATSRERAESASLNEQFF.

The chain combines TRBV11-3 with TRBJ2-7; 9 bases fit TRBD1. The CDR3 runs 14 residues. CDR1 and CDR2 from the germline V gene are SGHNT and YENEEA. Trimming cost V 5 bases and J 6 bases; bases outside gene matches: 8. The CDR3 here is CASSHPGQGFEQYF. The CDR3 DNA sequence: TGTGCCAGCAGCCACCCCGGACAGGGGTTCGAGCAGTACTTC. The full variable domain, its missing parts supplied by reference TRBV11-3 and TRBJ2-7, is EAGVVQSPRYKIIEKKQPVAFWCNPISGHNTLYWYLQNLGQGPELLIRYENEEAVDDSQLPKDRFSAERLKGVDSTLKIQPAELGDSAVYLCASSHPGQGFEQYFGPGTRLTVT.

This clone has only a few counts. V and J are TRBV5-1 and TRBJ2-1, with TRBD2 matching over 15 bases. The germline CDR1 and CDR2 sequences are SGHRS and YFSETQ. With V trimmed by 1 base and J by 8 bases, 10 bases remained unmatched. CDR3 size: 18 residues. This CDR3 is CASSLRTSGRAIAHEQFF. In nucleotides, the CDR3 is TGCGCCAGCAGCTTGAGGACTAGCGGGAGGGCCATCGCTCATGAGCAGTTCTTC.

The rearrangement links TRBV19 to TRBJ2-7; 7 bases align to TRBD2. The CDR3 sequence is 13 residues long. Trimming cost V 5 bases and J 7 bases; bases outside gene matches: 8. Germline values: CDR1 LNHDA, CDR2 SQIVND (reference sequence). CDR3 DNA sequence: TGTGCCAGTAGTCCCCTGGGGGGAGGGGAGCAGTACTTC. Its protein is CASSPLGGGEQYF.

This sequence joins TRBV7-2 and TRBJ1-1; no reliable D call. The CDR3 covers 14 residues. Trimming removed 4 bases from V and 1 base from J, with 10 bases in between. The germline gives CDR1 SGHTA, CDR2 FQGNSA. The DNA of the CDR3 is TGTGCCAGCAGCTGGGAGACGGAGAACACTGAAGCTTTCTTT. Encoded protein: CASSWETENTEAFF.

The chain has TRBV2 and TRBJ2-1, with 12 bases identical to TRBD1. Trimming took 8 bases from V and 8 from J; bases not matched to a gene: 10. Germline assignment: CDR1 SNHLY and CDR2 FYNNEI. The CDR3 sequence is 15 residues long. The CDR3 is CASESGTGGGDEQFF. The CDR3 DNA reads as TGTGCCAGCGAGTCGGGGACAGGGGGCGGCGATGAGCAGTTCTTC.

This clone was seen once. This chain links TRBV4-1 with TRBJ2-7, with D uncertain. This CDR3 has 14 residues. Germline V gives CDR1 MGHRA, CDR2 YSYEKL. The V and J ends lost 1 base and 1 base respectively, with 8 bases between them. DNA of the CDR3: TGCGCCAGCAGCCAAGGTCCAGGTTCCTACGAGCAGTACTTC. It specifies CASSQGPGSYEQYF.

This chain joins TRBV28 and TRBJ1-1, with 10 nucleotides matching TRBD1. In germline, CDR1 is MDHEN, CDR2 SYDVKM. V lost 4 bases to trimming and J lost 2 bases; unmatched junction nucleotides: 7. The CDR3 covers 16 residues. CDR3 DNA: TGTGCCAGCAGTTCCCTTGGGGACAGGGGAAACACTGAAGCTTTCTTT. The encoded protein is CASSSLGDRGNTEAFF.

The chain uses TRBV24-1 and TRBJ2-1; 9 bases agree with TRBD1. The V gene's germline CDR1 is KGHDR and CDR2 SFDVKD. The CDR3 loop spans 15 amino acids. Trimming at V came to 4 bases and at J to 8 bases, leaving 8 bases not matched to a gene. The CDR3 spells CATSERDRERHEQFF. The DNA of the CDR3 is TGTGCCACCAGTGAACGGGACAGGGAGAGGCATGAGCAGTTCTTC.

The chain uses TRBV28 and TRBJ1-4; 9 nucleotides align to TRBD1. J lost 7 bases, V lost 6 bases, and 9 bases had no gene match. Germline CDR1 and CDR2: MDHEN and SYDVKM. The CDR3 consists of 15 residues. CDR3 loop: CASSQPQGAGEKLFF. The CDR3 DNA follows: TGTGCCAGCAGCCAACCACAGGGGGCGGGTGAAAAACTGTTTTTT.

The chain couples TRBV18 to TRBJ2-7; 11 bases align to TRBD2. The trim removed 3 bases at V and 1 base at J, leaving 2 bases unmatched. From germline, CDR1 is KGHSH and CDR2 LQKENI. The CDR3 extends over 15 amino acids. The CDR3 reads CASSPGTSGSYEQYF. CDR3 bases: TGTGCCAGCTCACCCGGGACTAGCGGATCCTACGAGCAGTACTTC.

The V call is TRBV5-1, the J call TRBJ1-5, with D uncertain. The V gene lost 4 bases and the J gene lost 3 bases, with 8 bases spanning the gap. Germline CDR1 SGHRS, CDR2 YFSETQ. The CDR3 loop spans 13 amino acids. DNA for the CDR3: TGCGCCAGCAGCGACGGAGACAATCAGCCCCAGCATTTT. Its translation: CASSDGDNQPQHF.

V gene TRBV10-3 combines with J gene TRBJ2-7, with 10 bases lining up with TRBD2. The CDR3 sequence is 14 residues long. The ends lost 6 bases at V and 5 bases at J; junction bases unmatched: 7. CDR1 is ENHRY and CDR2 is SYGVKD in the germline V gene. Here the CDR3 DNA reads TGTGCCATCAGCCGCGGGACTAGCGCGAACGAGCAGTACTTC. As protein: CAISRGTSANEQYF.

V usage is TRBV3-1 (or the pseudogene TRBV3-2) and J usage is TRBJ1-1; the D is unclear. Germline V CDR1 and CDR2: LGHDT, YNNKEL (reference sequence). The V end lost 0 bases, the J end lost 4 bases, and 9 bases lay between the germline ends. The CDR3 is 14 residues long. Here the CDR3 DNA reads TGTGCCAGCAGCCAAGATTTGGGCCGCACTGAAGCTTTCTTT. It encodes CASSQDLGRTEAFF.

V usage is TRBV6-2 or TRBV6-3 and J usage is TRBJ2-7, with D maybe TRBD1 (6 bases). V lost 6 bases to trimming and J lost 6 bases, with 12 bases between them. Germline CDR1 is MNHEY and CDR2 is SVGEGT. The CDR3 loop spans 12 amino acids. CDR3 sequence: CASSQTGFEQYF. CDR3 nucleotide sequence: TGTGCCAGCAGCCAAACAGGGTTCGAGCAGTACTTC.

The CDR3 DNA is TGTGCAAGTCGCTTAGGGACTAGCGGGGGCGGAGGGTACAATGAGCAGTTCTTC. Residues: CASRLGTSGGGGYNEQFF. The gene calls are TRBV12-2 and TRBJ2-1; TRBD2, the table's D call, lacks a check against the DNA. TRBV12-2 represents a pseudogene. This CDR3 is built from 18 residues.

The chain's CDR3 is CASSQAWDRLDTQYF. The CDR3 DNA reads as TGTGCCAGCAGCCAAGCTTGGGACAGGTTGGATACGCAGTATTTT. The chain is built from TRBV4-2 and TRBJ2-3; 8 positions agree with TRBD1. This CDR3 spans 15 amino acids. CDR1 and CDR2 (germline): LGHNA, YNFKEQ. V gave up 1 base and J gave up 6 bases; unmatched junction bases: 6.

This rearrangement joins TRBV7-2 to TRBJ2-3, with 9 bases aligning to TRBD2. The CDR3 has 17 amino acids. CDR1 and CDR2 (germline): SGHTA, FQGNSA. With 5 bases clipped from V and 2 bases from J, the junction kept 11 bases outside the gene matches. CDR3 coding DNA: TGTGCCAGCAGCGTATTAGCGGGCGGGGGGGTCACAGATACGCAGTATTTT. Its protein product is CASSVLAGGGVTDTQYF. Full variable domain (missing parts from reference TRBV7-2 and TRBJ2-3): GAGVSQSPSNKVTEKGKDVELRCDPISGHTALYWYRQSLGQGLEFLIYFQGNSAPDKSGLPSDRFSAERTGGSVSTLTIQRTQQEDSAVYLCASSVLAGGGVTDTQYFGPGTRLTVL.

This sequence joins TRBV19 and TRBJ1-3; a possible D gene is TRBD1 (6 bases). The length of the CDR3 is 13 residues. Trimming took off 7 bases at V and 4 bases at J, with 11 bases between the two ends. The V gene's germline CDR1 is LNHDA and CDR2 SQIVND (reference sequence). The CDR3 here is CASTRTAGNTIYF. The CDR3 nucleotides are TGTGCCAGTACCCGGACAGCGGGAAACACCATATATTTT.

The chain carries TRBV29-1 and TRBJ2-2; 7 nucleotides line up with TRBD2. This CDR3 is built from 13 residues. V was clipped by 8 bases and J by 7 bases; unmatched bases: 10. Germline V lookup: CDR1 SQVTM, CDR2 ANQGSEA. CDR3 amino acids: CSSSRGGSGELFF. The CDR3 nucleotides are TGCAGCTCCTCACGCGGCGGGAGCGGGGAGCTGTTTTTT.